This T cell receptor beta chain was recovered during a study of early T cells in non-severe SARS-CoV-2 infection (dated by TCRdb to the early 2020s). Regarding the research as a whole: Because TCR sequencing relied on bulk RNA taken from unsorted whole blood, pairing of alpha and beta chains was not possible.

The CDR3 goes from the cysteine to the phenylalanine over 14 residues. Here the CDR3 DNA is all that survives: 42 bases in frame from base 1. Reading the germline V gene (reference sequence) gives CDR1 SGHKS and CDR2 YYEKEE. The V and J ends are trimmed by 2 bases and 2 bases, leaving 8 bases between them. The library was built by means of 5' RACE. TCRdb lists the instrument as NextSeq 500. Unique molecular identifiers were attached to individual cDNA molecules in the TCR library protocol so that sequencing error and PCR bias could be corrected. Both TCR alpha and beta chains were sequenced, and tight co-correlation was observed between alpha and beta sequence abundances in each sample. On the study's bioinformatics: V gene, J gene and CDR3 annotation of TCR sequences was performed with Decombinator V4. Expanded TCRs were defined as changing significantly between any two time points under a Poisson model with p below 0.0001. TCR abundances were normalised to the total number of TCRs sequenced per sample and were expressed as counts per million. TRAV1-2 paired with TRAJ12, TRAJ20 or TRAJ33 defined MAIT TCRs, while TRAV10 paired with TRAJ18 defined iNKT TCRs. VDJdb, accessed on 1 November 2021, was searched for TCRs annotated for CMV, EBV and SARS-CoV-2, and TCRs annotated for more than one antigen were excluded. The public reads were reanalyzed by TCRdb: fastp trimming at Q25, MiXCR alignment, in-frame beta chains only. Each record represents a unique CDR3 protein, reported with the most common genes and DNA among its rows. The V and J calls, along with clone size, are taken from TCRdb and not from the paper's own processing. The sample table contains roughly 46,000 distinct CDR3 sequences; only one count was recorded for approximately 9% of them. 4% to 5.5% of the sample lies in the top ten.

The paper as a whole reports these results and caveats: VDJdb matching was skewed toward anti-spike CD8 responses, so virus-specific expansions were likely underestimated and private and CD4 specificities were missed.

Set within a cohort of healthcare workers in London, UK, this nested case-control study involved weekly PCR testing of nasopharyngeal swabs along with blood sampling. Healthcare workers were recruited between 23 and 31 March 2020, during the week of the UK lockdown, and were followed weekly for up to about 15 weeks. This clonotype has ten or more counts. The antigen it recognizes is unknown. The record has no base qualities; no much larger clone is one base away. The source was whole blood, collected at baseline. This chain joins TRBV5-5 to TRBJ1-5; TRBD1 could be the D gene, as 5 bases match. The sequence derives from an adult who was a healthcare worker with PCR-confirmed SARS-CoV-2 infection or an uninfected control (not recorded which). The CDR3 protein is CASSFGDGNQPQHF. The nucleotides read TGTGCCAGCAGCTTCGGGGACGGCAATCAGCCCCAGCATTTT.